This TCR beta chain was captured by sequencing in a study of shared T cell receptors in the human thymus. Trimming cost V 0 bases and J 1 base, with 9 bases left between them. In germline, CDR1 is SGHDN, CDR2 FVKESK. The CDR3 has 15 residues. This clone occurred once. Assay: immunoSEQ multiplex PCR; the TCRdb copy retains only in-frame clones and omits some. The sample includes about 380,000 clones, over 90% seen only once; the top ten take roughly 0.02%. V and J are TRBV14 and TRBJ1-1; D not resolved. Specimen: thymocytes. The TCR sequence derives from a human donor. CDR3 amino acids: CASSQEREGNTEAFF. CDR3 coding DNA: TGTGCCAGCAGCCAAGAGAGAGAAGGGAACACTGAAGCTTTCTTT.